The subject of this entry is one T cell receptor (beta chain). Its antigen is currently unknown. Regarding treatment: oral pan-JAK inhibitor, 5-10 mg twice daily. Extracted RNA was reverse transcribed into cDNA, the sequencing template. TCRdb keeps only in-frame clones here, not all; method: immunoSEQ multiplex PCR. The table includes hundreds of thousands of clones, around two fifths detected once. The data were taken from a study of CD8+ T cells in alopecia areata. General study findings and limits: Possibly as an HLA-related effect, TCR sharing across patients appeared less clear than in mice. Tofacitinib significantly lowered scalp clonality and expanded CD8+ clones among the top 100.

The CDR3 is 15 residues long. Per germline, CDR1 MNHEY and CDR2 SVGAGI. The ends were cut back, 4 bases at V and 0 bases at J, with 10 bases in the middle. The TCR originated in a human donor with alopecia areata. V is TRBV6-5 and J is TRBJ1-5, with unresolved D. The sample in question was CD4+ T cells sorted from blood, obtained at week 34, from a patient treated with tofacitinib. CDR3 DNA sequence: TGTGCCAGCAGTTTCCACTATTATAGCAATCAGCCCCAGCATTTT. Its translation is CASSFHYYSNQPQHF.